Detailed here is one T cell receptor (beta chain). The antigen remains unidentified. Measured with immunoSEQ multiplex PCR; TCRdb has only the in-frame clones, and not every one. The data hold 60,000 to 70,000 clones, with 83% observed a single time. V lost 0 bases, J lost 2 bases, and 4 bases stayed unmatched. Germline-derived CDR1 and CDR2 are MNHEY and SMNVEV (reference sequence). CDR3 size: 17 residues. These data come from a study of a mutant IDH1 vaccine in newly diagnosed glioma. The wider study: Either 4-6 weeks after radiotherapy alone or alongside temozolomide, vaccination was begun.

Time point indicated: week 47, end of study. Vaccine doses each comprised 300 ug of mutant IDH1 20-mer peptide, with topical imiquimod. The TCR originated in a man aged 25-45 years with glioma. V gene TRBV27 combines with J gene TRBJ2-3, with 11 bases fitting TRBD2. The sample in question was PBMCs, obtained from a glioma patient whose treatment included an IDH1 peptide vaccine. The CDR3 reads CASSLSDSGGDTDTQYF. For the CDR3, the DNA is TGTGCCAGCAGTTTATCAGATAGCGGGGGGGACACAGATACGCAGTATTTT.